The sequence of this T cell receptor (beta chain) was determined in a study of cytomegalovirus exposure and HLA in healthy donors. Study background: An early data release held 75 million to 100 million unique TCRs from HLA-typed donors. Study results and caveats: CMV serostatus was the only recorded immune exposure for donors. It was likely that a cluster of highly shared sequence variants was a sequencing artifact. A few chains tied to CMV proved CMV antigen-specific in vitro.

The ends lost 3 bases at V and 6 bases at J; junction bases unmatched: 9. Germline values: CDR1 SGDLS, CDR2 YYNGEE. The CDR3 length is 15 residues. As for this clone: Its antigen is unknown.

The PCR ran on 60 Vbeta and 13 Jbeta primers. Data came from immunoSEQ multiplex PCR; TCRdb stores just in-frame clones and leaves some out. The listing contains over 55,000 clones. Sequences were obtained from PBMCs. The V and J genes are TRBV9 and TRBJ1-1; 9 bases map to TRBD1. The TCR sequence derives from a boy younger than 18 in good health and CMV-seronegative. The CDR3 region is CASSEETGGVAEAFF. In nucleotides, the CDR3 is TGTGCCAGCAGCGAGGAGACAGGGGGTGTTGCTGAAGCTTTCTTT.